These 17 T cell receptor beta chains originate from one sample sequenced in a study of control samples from healthy donors and cancer patients. TCRdb's copy holds only in-frame clones and misses some; the assay was immunoSEQ multiplex PCR. The sample has 120,000 or so clones, 85% to 95% seen once. The specimen sequenced was blood. The source of these receptors is a man between 18 and 29 years old in good health.

V and J are TRBV18 and TRBJ2-5; D is unclear. The CDR3 spans 13 residues. Germline V gives CDR1 KGHSH, CDR2 LQKENI. V was cut by 3 bases and J by 0 bases, with 5 bases left in between. The DNA of the CDR3 is TGTGCCAGCTCACCGTCATACCAAGAGACCCAGTACTTC. It translates to CASSPSYQETQYF.

This chain links TRBV20-1 with TRBJ2-7; D possibly corresponds to TRBD2 (5 bases). CDR1 is DFQATT, CDR2 SNEGSKA, per germline (reference sequence). The CDR3 totals 12 residues. V lost 3 bases, J lost 1 base, and 7 bases lay in between. CDR3 coding DNA: TGCAGTGCTAGTCCGGGATCCTACGAGCAGTACTTC. Its translation: CSASPGSYEQYF.

V gene TRBV29-1 combines with J gene TRBJ2-1; 10 bases match TRBD2. Germline trimming cut 4 bases from V and 7 bases from J; bases unmatched to any gene: 1. Germline assignment: CDR1 SQVTM and CDR2 ANQGSEA. The CDR3 is made up of 12 amino acids. In nucleotides, the CDR3 is TGCAGCGTTGTTAGCGGGAGGAATGAGCAGTTCTTC. Its protein product is CSVVSGRNEQFF.

The chain combines TRBV7-3 with TRBJ1-3, with 7 bases fitting TRBD1. J gave up 0 bases and V 4 bases, and 6 bases lay outside the gene matches. The CDR3 length is 16 residues. The germline V gene has CDR1 SGHTA and CDR2 FQGTGA. In DNA form, the CDR3 reads TGTGCCAGCAGCTCGACAGGGCCAAGCTCTGGAAACACCATATATTTT. Protein product: CASSSTGPSSGNTIYF.

J is TRBJ1-2 and V is TRBV25-1, with unresolved D. Germline V gene lookup returns CDR1 MGHDK and CDR2 SYGVNS. Trimming removed 3 bases at V and 1 base at J, with 6 bases between. This CDR3 is built from 13 residues. CDR3 in amino acids: CASSDRFNYGYTF. The DNA for the CDR3 is TGTGCCAGCAGTGATCGATTTAACTATGGCTACACCTTC.

This sequence joins TRBV29-1 and TRBJ1-2, with D perhaps TRBD1 (5 bases). Germline V lookup: CDR1 SQVTM, CDR2 ANQGSEA. Trimming removed 3 bases from V and 7 bases from J, with 12 bases in between. The CDR3 covers 12 residues. CDR3 in amino acids: CSVEHRDGGYTF. The CDR3 DNA reads as TGCAGCGTTGAGCACCGGGACGGTGGCTACACCTTC.

The chain links TRBV5-5 to TRBJ1-4, with 8 bases matching TRBD1. This CDR3 is 15 amino acids long. The germline V gene has CDR1 SGHKS and CDR2 YYEKEE (reference sequence). V shed 4 bases, J shed 4 bases, and the junction held 6 bases outside the gene matches. The CDR3 nucleotides read TGTGCCAGCAGCACCAGGGGGCGAATTAATGAAAAACTGTTTTTT. Amino acid sequence: CASSTRGRINEKLFF.

The CDR3 DNA reads as TGTGCCTGGAGTGGGGGGGCGGAATCCAAAAACATTCAGTACTTC. Its protein is CAWSGGAESKNIQYF. This chain joins TRBV30 and TRBJ2-4, with D perhaps assigned TRBD1 or TRBD2 (6 bases each). Germline V lookup: CDR1 GTSNPN, CDR2 SVGIG (reference sequence). The CDR3 runs to 15 residues. Trimming stripped 1 base from V and 2 bases from J, with 12 bases between.

V and J are TRBV6-6 and TRBJ1-1; D is unclear. Trimming took off 3 bases at V and 0 bases at J, with 8 bases between the two ends. The CDR3 is made up of 14 amino acids. Germline V gene data show CDR1 as MNHNY and CDR2 as SVGAGI (reference sequence). In nucleotides, the CDR3 is TGTGCCAGCAGTTATCGGCTCATGAACACTGAAGCTTTCTTT. It yields the protein CASSYRLMNTEAFF.

The chain joins TRBV5-1 to TRBJ2-5, with D unclear. Germline V lookup: CDR1 SGHRS, CDR2 YFSETQ. Trimming shortened V by 1 base and J by 5 bases, and 9 bases separated the two germline ends. The CDR3 extends over 13 amino acids. Here the CDR3 DNA reads TGCGCCAGCAGCTTGACTCGCCGGGAGACCCAGTACTTC. It encodes CASSLTRRETQYF.

The chain joins TRBV14 to TRBJ1-6; D ambiguous. In germline, CDR1 is SGHDN, CDR2 FVKESK. The CDR3 consists of 13 residues. V was clipped by 4 bases and J by 1 base, with 2 bases between them. The DNA for the CDR3 is TGTGCCAGCAGCCGATCCTATAATTCACCCCTCCACTTT. It specifies CASSRSYNSPLHF.

CDR3 sequence reads: CASSSGLDPPQTQYF. The CDR3 DNA reads TGTGCCAGCAGTTCAGGTCTCGACCCCCCGCAGACCCAGTACTTC. The genes are TRBV3-1 (or the pseudogene TRBV3-2) and TRBJ2-5; D uncertain. CDR3 length: 15 residues. The V end was cut by 6 bases, the J end by 6 bases, with 20 bases between. The V gene's germline CDR1 is LGHDT and CDR2 YNNKEL (reference sequence).

The genes are TRBV25-1 and TRBJ2-7; no clear D gene. CDR1 and CDR2 (germline): MGHDK, SYGVNS. Between the trimmed V and J ends, which lost 10 bases and 4 bases, there was a span of 11 bases. This CDR3 has 11 residues. CDR3 residues: CATQALYEQYF. The CDR3 region has the DNA TGTGCCACCCAGGCCCTTTACGAGCAGTACTTC.

V usage is TRBV6-5 and J usage is TRBJ1-2; 7 positions agree with TRBD1. The germline V gene encodes CDR1 MNHEY and CDR2 SVGAGI. The CDR3 is 15 amino acids. V lost 4 bases and J lost 0; bases outside the gene matches: 5. The CDR3: CASSFSGQTNYGYTF. CDR3 sequence (DNA): TGTGCCAGCAGTTTTTCGGGACAGACTAACTATGGCTACACCTTC.

The chain joins TRBV20-1 to TRBJ1-6; D is possibly TRBD1 (6 bases). Trimming shortened V by 3 bases and J by 0 bases, and 12 bases separated the two germline ends. The CDR3 length is 16 residues. CDR1 is DFQATT, CDR2 SNEGSKA, per germline (reference sequence). The CDR3 loop reads CSASTRGSSYNSPLHF. The CDR3, as DNA: TGCAGTGCTAGTACCAGGGGTAGCTCCTATAATTCACCCCTCCACTTT.

The chain employs TRBV5-1 and TRBJ1-4; D is unclear. This CDR3 has 16 residues. Germline lookup yields CDR1 SGHRS and CDR2 YFSETQ. V shed 4 bases and J shed 7 bases, with 20 bases lying between them. The CDR3 region has the DNA TGCGCCAGCAGCCCCTCAGTCACTGGCGTGGCTGAAAAACTGTTTTTT. Encoded protein: CASSPSVTGVAEKLFF.

The rearrangement joins TRBV3-1 (or the pseudogene TRBV3-2) to TRBJ2-3; 8 positions agree with TRBD2. Trimming removed 1 base from V and 1 base from J; junction bases left unmatched: 4. This CDR3 has 16 amino acids. CDR1 is LGHDT, CDR2 YNNKEL, per germline (reference sequence). In DNA, the CDR3 is TGTGCCAGCAGCCAAGGGGGCGGGGGGCGCACAGATACGCAGTATTTT. The encoded protein is CASSQGGGGRTDTQYF.